This entry lists 6 T cell receptor beta chains sequenced from one sample in a study of OX40 agonist ivuxolimab in advanced cancers. Assay used: immunoSEQ multiplex PCR; TCRdb lists only in-frame clones, some missing. The sample yields about 53,000 clones, approximately 81% seen once. This sample comprised CD4+ or CD8+ T cells sorted from blood, obtained in a trial of the OX40 agonist ivuxolimab. These receptors all stem from an adult with an advanced solid tumor such as melanoma, head and neck, liver or kidney cancer.

This sequence joins TRBV28 and TRBJ1-2, with unresolved D. The CDR3 length is 15 residues. In germline, CDR1 is MDHEN, CDR2 SYDVKM. V gave up 2 bases and J gave up 1 base, with 11 bases separating them. DNA of the CDR3: TGTGCCAGCAGTTTACGTAATCAGATTAACTATGGCTACACCTTC. This encodes CASSLRNQINYGYTF.

CDR3 residues: CASSLAGGGQNEQFF. CDR3 nucleotides: TGTGCCAGCAGTTTGGCCGGGGGAGGCCAAAATGAGCAGTTCTTC. This chain links TRBV28 with TRBJ2-1; D is perhaps TRBD2 (6 bases). CDR3 length equals 15 residues. V lost 3 bases and J lost 7, with 16 bases in between. Germline assignment: CDR1 MDHEN and CDR2 SYDVKM.

The rearrangement joins TRBV2 to TRBJ2-7; D possibly corresponds to TRBD1 (6 bases). Trimming pared 4 bases from V and 6 bases from J, leaving 13 bases between. The CDR3 totals 13 residues. Germline V CDR1 and CDR2: SNHLY, FYNNEI. Written as DNA, the CDR3 is TGTGCCAGCAGTGTGGGGGCCCTACGCGAGCAGTACTTC. The encoded protein is CASSVGALREQYF.

The J gene is TRBJ1-3, the V gene TRBV10-2, with 9 bases aligning to TRBD1. V shed 7 bases, J shed 2 bases, and the junction held 3 bases outside the gene matches. CDR1 and CDR2 from the germline V gene are WSHSY and SAAADI. The CDR3 spans 14 residues. This CDR3 is CASINRGPGNTIYF. The CDR3 nucleotides are TGCGCCAGCATAAACAGGGGGCCTGGAAACACCATATATTTT.

There are a few counts of this clone. This chain connects TRBV5-5 to TRBJ1-1, with 8 bases lining up with TRBD1. Per germline, CDR1 SGHKS and CDR2 YYEKEE (reference sequence). V lost 2 bases to trimming and J lost 4 bases; unmatched junction nucleotides: 16. The CDR3 sequence is 18 residues long. The CDR3: CASSFSPKLGQGATEAFF. The CDR3 DNA reads TGTGCCAGCAGCTTTTCCCCGAAGCTGGGCCAGGGGGCCACTGAAGCTTTCTTT. Full variable domain (rest looked up from reference TRBV5-5 and TRBJ1-1): DAGVTQSPTHLIKTRGQQVTLRCSPISGHKSVSWYQQVLGQGPQFIFQYYEKEERGRGNFPDRFSARQFPNYSSELNVNALLLGDSALYLCASSFSPKLGQGATEAFFGQGTRLTVV.

The V gene is TRBV2, the J gene TRBJ1-1, with D possibly TRBD1 on 5 matching bases. Germline CDR1 and CDR2: SNHLY and FYNNEI. Trimming removed 3 bases at V and 0 bases at J, with 8 bases between. This CDR3 is 14 amino acids long. The CDR3 DNA reads TGTGCCAGCAGTGACCCGGGGGTGAACACTGAAGCTTTCTTT. Encoded protein: CASSDPGVNTEAFF.